The 27 T cell receptor beta chains below were found in one sample sequenced in a study of T cell responses to AZD1222 COVID-19 vaccine. Assay: immunoSEQ multiplex PCR; the TCRdb copy retains only in-frame clones and omits some. Seen here are 130,000 to 150,000 clones, more than 70% observed once, and the top ten hold about 14%. The sample consisted of peripheral blood, taken on day 0 of AZD1222 vaccination. These receptors were taken from an adult in good health.

This clone has a single count. This chain's CDR3 is CASSIGTRNEKLFF. CDR3 bases: TGTGCCAGTAGTATAGGGACTCGTAATGAAAAACTGTTTTTT. The chain joins TRBV19 to TRBJ1-4; D remains unclear. V shed 1 base and J shed 4 bases, with 7 bases lying between them. Germline CDR1 reads LNHDA; CDR2 reads SQIVND (reference sequence). This CDR3 has 14 residues.

To note about this clone: This sample includes further DNA sequences coding for the same CDR3. The chain links TRBV2 to TRBJ1-2, with TRBD1 identical over 7 bases. CDR1 SNHLY and CDR2 FYNNEI come from the germline V gene. The CDR3 extends over 12 amino acids. With 5 bases clipped from V and 6 bases from J, the junction kept 3 bases outside the gene matches. The CDR3 nucleotides are TGTGCCAGCAGTTTACAGGGGAATGGCTACACCTTC. Translating gives CASSLQGNGYTF.

This chain connects TRBV6-5 to TRBJ2-7, with 11 bases fitting TRBD1. This CDR3 has 15 amino acids. V was pared by 6 bases and J by 0 bases, with 4 bases of the junction left unmatched. Looked up from germline, CDR1 is MNHEY and CDR2 is SVGAGI. For the CDR3, the DNA is TGTGCCAGCAGAACCGGACAGGGGGCCTCCTACGAGCAGTACTTC. Translation gives CASRTGQGASYEQYF.

This rearrangement joins TRBV7-2 to TRBJ2-7; 10 positions agree with TRBD1. The CDR3 spans 16 residues. The V gene's germline CDR1 is SGHTA and CDR2 FQGNSA. The V segment lost 5 bases and the J segment 3 bases; nucleotides outside the gene matches: 10. CDR3 nucleotides: TGTGCCAGCAGCCTTGCCTGGACAGGGGGTGTCTACGAGCAGTACTTC. It encodes CASSLAWTGGVYEQYF.

The V gene is TRBV7-2, the J gene TRBJ1-2, with TRBD1 matching over 8 bases. V lost 4 bases to trimming and J lost 6 bases; unmatched junction nucleotides: 10. The CDR3 sequence is 15 residues long. Germline V gene sequence: CDR1 SGHTA, CDR2 FQGNSA. The CDR3 bases are TGTGCCAGCAGCTCGTACAAGGACAGGGACGATGGCTACACCTTC. It is translated as CASSSYKDRDDGYTF.

In nucleotides, the CDR3 is TGCAGTGCTAGAGATCGAGAGACCCAGTACTTC. This encodes CSARDRETQYF. The genes are TRBV20-1 and TRBJ2-5; D not resolved. V lost 0 bases and J lost 4, with 3 bases in between. Looked up from germline, CDR1 is DFQATT and CDR2 is SNEGSKA (reference sequence). There are 11 residues in the CDR3.

The chain is built from TRBV6-2 or TRBV6-3 and TRBJ2-7, with 11 bases that match TRBD1. The J segment lost 3 bases and the V segment lost 5 bases, leaving 6 bases of the junction unmatched. CDR1 and CDR2 from the germline V gene are MNHEY and SVGEGT. The CDR3 runs to 15 residues. This CDR3 reads CASSPRDRGGYEQYF. The DNA of the CDR3 is TGTGCCAGCAGTCCCAGGGACAGGGGGGGCTACGAGCAGTACTTC.

In this sample, this clone turned up a few times. The chain is built from TRBV5-8 and TRBJ2-7; perhaps D is TRBD1 or TRBD2 (5 bases each). The CDR3 has 15 amino acids. Germline CDR1 and CDR2: SGHTS and YDEGEE. V lost 4 bases, J lost 6 bases, and 20 bases lay in between. As DNA, the CDR3 is TGTGCCAGCAGCCCCCGGGACCCCCACCATGGCGAGCAGTACTTC. This codes for CASSPRDPHHGEQYF. The whole variable domain, remainder taken from reference TRBV5-8 and TRBJ2-7, is EAGVTQSPTHLIKTRGQQATLRCSPISGHTSVYWYQQALGLGLQFLLWYDEGEERNRGNFPPRFSGRQFPNYSSELNVNALELEDSALYLCASSPRDPHHGEQYFGPGTRLTVT.

This chain links TRBV27 with TRBJ1-2; D remains ambiguous. The CDR3 runs 13 residues. Germline lookup yields CDR1 MNHEY and CDR2 SMNVEV (reference sequence). V was pared by 8 bases and J by 6 bases, with 16 bases between. The CDR3, as DNA: TGTGCCAGCTGGGATGGCCGTGTAAATGGCTACACCTTC. This translates into CASWDGRVNGYTF.

A few counts support this clone. Additional DNA sequences in this sample encode the identical CDR3. The chain has TRBV5-1 and TRBJ1-1, with D perhaps TRBD1 (6 bases). Trimming took off 4 bases at V and 8 bases at J, with 12 bases between the two ends. CDR1 and CDR2 (germline): SGHRS, YFSETQ. The CDR3 runs 12 residues. The CDR3 DNA reads as TGCGCCAGCAGCACGTCTACAGGGGAAGCTTTCTTT. Translating gives CASSTSTGEAFF.

This chain links TRBV3-1 (or the pseudogene TRBV3-2) with TRBJ2-1; 9 bases agree with TRBD2. The CDR3 totals 15 residues. Losses at the gene ends were 4 bases for V and 5 bases for J; bases not matched to a gene: 6. The V gene's germline CDR1 is LGHDT and CDR2 YNNKEL (reference sequence). The CDR3: CASSRSTSGNNEQFF. CDR3 coding DNA: TGTGCCAGCAGCCGATCGACTAGCGGAAACAATGAGCAGTTCTTC.

This clone was seen only once. The J gene is TRBJ1-3, the V gene TRBV5-1; 7 nucleotides match TRBD1. The CDR3 is made up of 18 amino acids. Germline trimming cut 4 bases from V and 2 bases from J; bases unmatched to any gene: 15. CDR1 is SGHRS and CDR2 is YFSETQ in the germline V gene. The CDR3, as DNA: TGCGCCAGCAGCATTGACCGACCCACAGGGGCCCCTGGAAACACCATATATTTT. Encoded protein: CASSIDRPTGAPGNTIYF.

This clone was detected a few times. The chain is built from TRBV7-9 and TRBJ1-6; 7 bases agree with TRBD1. This CDR3 comprises 14 residues. The germline V gene encodes CDR1 SEHNR and CDR2 FQNEAQ (reference sequence). The junction had 10 bases not matched to a gene; V was cut back by 4 bases and J by 13 bases. CDR3 DNA: TGTGCCAGCAGCTCAGAGGACAGGCGGGTCCCCCTCCACTTT. It translates to CASSSEDRRVPLHF.

The chain combines TRBV2 with TRBJ2-7; no firm D call. The CDR3 has 13 residues. The V and J ends lost 0 bases and 6 bases respectively, with 9 bases between them. The V gene's germline CDR1 is SNHLY and CDR2 FYNNEI. The CDR3 DNA follows: TGTGCCAGCAGTGAAGCGAGACAAGGCGAGCAGTACTTC. As protein: CASSEARQGEQYF. The variable domain in full, completed from reference TRBV2 and TRBJ2-7, reads EPEVTQTPSHQVTQMGQEVILRCVPISNHLYFYWYRQILGQKVEFLVSFYNNEISEKSEIFDDQFSVERPDGSNFTLKIRSTKLEDSAMYFCASSEARQGEQYFGPGTRLTVT.

The rearrangement joins TRBV18 to TRBJ1-1; D is unclear. Per germline, CDR1 KGHSH and CDR2 LQKENI. The V end was cut by 3 bases, the J end by 4 bases, with 12 bases between. The CDR3 extends over 14 amino acids. The CDR3 loop is CASSPTGSPTEAFF. The CDR3 region has the DNA TGTGCCAGCTCACCCACGGGGTCCCCCACTGAAGCTTTCTTT.

This clone was seen once. The rearrangement uses TRBV10-3 and TRBJ2-5; D not resolved. Per germline, CDR1 ENHRY and CDR2 SYGVKD. V dropped 6 bases and J dropped 7 bases, with 18 bases sitting between them. This CDR3 contains 14 residues. Here the CDR3 reads CAISEDPFPGTQYF. The CDR3 region has the DNA TGTGCCATCAGCGAGGACCCATTCCCGGGGACCCAGTACTTC.

The genes are TRBV3-1 (or the pseudogene TRBV3-2) and TRBJ2-5; D remains unclear. This CDR3 region has 12 residues. Germline CDR1 and CDR2: LGHDT and YNNKEL (reference sequence). Trimming cost V 0 bases and J 6 bases, with 5 bases left between them. CDR3 in amino acids: CASSQDRKTQYF. Here the CDR3 DNA reads TGTGCCAGCAGCCAAGATCGGAAGACCCAGTACTTC.

This sequence joins TRBV28 and TRBJ1-2, with 9 nucleotides matching TRBD1. This CDR3 region has 15 residues. Germline V gene lookup returns CDR1 MDHEN and CDR2 SYDVKM. The V gene end was trimmed by 5 bases and the J gene end by 7 bases; junction bases not matched to a gene: 11. CDR3 amino acids: CASSRGGTGLGGYTF. For the CDR3, the DNA is TGTGCCAGCAGTAGGGGGGGGACAGGGCTTGGTGGCTACACCTTC.

The J gene is TRBJ1-3, the V gene TRBV6-2 or TRBV6-3; D uncertain. CDR3 length equals 15 residues. Germline V gives CDR1 MNHEY, CDR2 SVGEGT. V lost 5 bases and J 0 bases, leaving 11 bases between the germline ends. The CDR3 region is CASSGPASSGNTIYF. The CDR3 DNA sequence: TGTGCCAGCAGTGGACCGGCGAGCTCTGGAAACACCATATATTTT.

The V and J genes are TRBV20-1 and TRBJ1-1; D gene unclear. The V gene's germline CDR1 is DFQATT and CDR2 SNEGSKA (reference sequence). Trimming stripped 4 bases from V and 5 bases from J, with 11 bases between. The length of the CDR3 is 12 residues. CDR3 in amino acids: CSATEVITEAFF. The DNA of the CDR3 is TGCAGTGCTACTGAGGTTATTACTGAAGCTTTCTTT.

The J gene is TRBJ2-1, the V gene TRBV7-9; the match to TRBD1 covers 7 bases. The CDR3 runs 16 residues. In germline, CDR1 is SEHNR, CDR2 FQNEAQ (reference sequence). The trim removed 1 base at V and 2 bases at J, leaving 5 bases unmatched. The CDR3 is CASSLEGDSPYNEQFF. DNA for the CDR3: TGTGCCAGCAGCTTAGAGGGGGACAGCCCCTACAATGAGCAGTTCTTC.

The CDR3: CSVISGGKPGELFF. In DNA, the CDR3 is TGCAGCGTTATATCGGGGGGGAAGCCCGGGGAGCTGTTTTTT. This rearrangement joins TRBV29-1 to TRBJ2-2; TRBD2 matches 8 bases. Trimming removed 5 bases from V and 6 bases from J; junction bases left unmatched: 8. CDR3 length: 14 residues. Germline V CDR1 and CDR2: SQVTM, ANQGSEA.

This chain joins TRBV10-1 and TRBJ2-5, with TRBD2 identical over 10 bases. The CDR3 runs to 18 residues. V was pared by 2 bases and J by 3 bases, with 12 bases of the junction left unmatched. The V gene's germline CDR1 is WNHNN and CDR2 SYGVQD (reference sequence). For the CDR3, the DNA is TGCGCCAGCAGTGAGATCTCTAGCGGGGGCCCCTCTAAAGAGACCCAGTACTTC. Its protein is CASSEISSGGPSKETQYF.

The V gene is TRBV21-1, the J gene TRBJ1-2. TRBV21-1 is flagged as a pseudogene. The CDR3 covers 17 residues. CDR3 region: CASSKEGRTAVGYGYTF. CDR3 sequence (DNA): TGTGCCAGCAGCAAAGAGGGGAGGACGGCAGTCGGGTATGGCTACACCTTC.

As regards this clone: Other DNA variants within this sample encode the same CDR3. This chain links TRBV7-3 with TRBJ1-1, with 7 nucleotides matching TRBD1. The CDR3 spans 14 residues. Germline CDR1 and CDR2: SGHTA and FQGTGA. V dropped 5 bases and J dropped 5; count of bases not matched to a gene: 8. For the CDR3, the DNA is TGTGCCAGCAGCCCGAGACAGGGTGGGACTGAAGCTTTCTTT. This sequence encodes CASSPRQGGTEAFF. Variable domain in full (rest from reference TRBV7-3 and TRBJ1-1): GAGVSQTPSNKVTEKGKYVELRCDPISGHTALYWYRQSLGQGPEFLIYFQGTGAADDSGLPNDRFFAVRPEGSVSTLKIQRTERGDSAVYLCASSPRQGGTEAFFGQGTRLTVV.

The V and J genes are TRBV9 and TRBJ1-1; no definite D call. The CDR3 is 14 amino acids. Looked up from germline, CDR1 is SGDLS and CDR2 is YYNGEE. The germline V and J ends were trimmed by 0 bases and 3 bases, with 9 bases remaining between them. CDR3 in DNA: TGTGCCAGCAGCGTAGCAGTGAAGGACACTGAAGCTTTCTTT. Translated: CASSVAVKDTEAFF.

The rearrangement uses TRBV6-5 and TRBJ2-7; D possibly corresponds to TRBD2 (6 bases). Germline V CDR1 and CDR2: MNHEY, SVGAGI. Trimming took 6 bases from V and 3 from J, leaving 18 bases between them. This CDR3 region has 15 residues. CDR3 amino acids: CASSPVYGGHYEQYF. For the CDR3, the DNA is TGTGCCAGCAGCCCCGTCTACGGGGGTCACTACGAGCAGTACTTC.